Listed below are T cell receptor beta chains from one sample, sequenced in a study of cytomegalovirus exposure and HLA in healthy donors. The protocol was immunoSEQ multiplex PCR, while the TCRdb copy is restricted to in-frame clones and leaves out a portion. The data contain approximately 130,000 clones, around 75% of them singletons. Sequenced: PBMCs. Every receptor here comes from a man under 40 in good health and CMV-seronegative. Both conserved end residues are part of each CDR3. A D gene is named only where the DNA matches it firmly. Where a row states a size, it is once, few, many or the class of an expanded clone; other rows omit it.

abundance,v_gene,j_gene,d_gene,CDR3aa,CDR3nt
NA,TRBV9,TRBJ2-2,NA,CASSVAANTGELFF,TGTGCCAGCAGCGTAGCTGCGAACACCGGGGAGCTGTTTTTT
NA,TRBV2,TRBJ2-3,NA,CATKSSARNTDTQYF,TGTGCCACAAAATCGAGCGCCCGCAACACAGATACGCAGTATTTT
NA,TRBV29-1,TRBJ1-1,TRBD1,CSVEGYSDRVYAEAFF,TGCAGCGTTGAAGGTTACTCGGACAGGGTTTACGCTGAAGCTTTCTTT
NA,TRBV6-1,TRBJ2-7,NA,CASSEAPRGATYEQYF,TGTGCCAGCAGTGAAGCTCCCAGGGGTGCAACCTACGAGCAGTACTTC
few,TRBV10-3,TRBJ1-2,TRBD1,CAISTGQGNYGYTF,TGTGCCATCAGTACAGGACAGGGTAACTATGGCTACACCTTC
few,TRBV9,TRBJ2-3,TRBD2,CASSKLAGWGDTQYF,TGTGCCAGCAGCAAACTAGCGGGGTGGGGAGATACGCAGTATTTT
NA,TRBV30,TRBJ2-1,NA,CAWSPQGNEQFF,TGTGCCTGGAGTCCGCAGGGGAATGAGCAGTTCTTC
NA,TRBV18,TRBJ1-5,TRBD1,CASSRDRDNQPQHF,TGTGCCAGCTCCCGGGACAGGGATAATCAGCCCCAGCATTTT
NA,TRBV4-1,TRBJ1-4,NA,CASSEPGGEKLFF,TGCGCCAGCAGCGAACCGGGGGGTGAAAAACTGTTTTTT
NA,TRBV28,TRBJ1-1,NA,CASSLGGGGVTEAFF,TGTGCCAGCAGTTTAGGAGGAGGCGGCGTCACTGAAGCTTTCTTT
NA,TRBV7-9,TRBJ2-7,TRBD2,CASSLGPSGSPYEQYF,TGTGCCAGCAGCTTAGGCCCTAGCGGGAGTCCCTACGAGCAGTACTTC
many,TRBV9,TRBJ1-3,NA,CASSADLTGLSGNTIYF,TGTGCCAGCAGCGCCGACCTAACAGGGCTCTCTGGAAACACCATATATTTT
NA,TRBV9,TRBJ1-5,NA,CASSVTPNVPQHF,TGTGCCAGCAGCGTGACACCGAATGTTCCCCAGCATTTT
once,TRBV6-1,TRBJ1-2,NA,CASSPRGEAVYGYTF,TGTGCCAGCAGTCCCCGGGGGGAAGCAGTCTATGGCTACACCTTC
NA,TRBV6-1,TRBJ2-1,TRBD2,CAAGGNHEQFF,TGTGCCGCGGGGGGAAACCATGAGCAGTTCTTC
NA,TRBV28,TRBJ2-1,TRBD2,CATDSGTYNEQFF,TGTGCCACCGATAGCGGGACCTACAATGAGCAGTTCTTC
NA,TRBV15,TRBJ2-5,NA,CATSSSVGGQETQYF,TGTGCCACCAGCAGCTCGGTAGGGGGACAAGAGACCCAGTACTTC
NA,TRBV4-2,TRBJ2-3,TRBD2,CASSQVTGGPDTQYF,TGTGCCAGCAGCCAAGTAACGGGGGGGCCAGATACGCAGTATTTT
once,TRBV5-1,TRBJ1-2,NA,CASSLYREVNYGYTF,TGCGCCAGCAGCTTGTACAGGGAAGTTAACTATGGCTACACCTTC
few,TRBV30,TRBJ2-5,TRBD1,CAGTGVETQYF,TGTGCCGGGACAGGGGTAGAGACCCAGTACTTC
NA,TRBV30,TRBJ2-7,TRBD1,CAWSEGTGHEQYF,TGTGCCTGGAGCGAGGGGACAGGTCACGAGCAGTACTTC
once,TRBV10-3,TRBJ2-5,NA,CAISDPLYQETQYF,TGTGCCATCAGTGACCCACTGTACCAAGAGACCCAGTACTTC
NA,TRBV13,TRBJ1-2,NA,CASSLGGANYGYTF,TGTGCCAGCAGCTTAGGGGGAGCAAACTATGGCTACACCTTC
few,TRBV4-3,TRBJ1-1,NA,CASSQGAGLDTEAFF,TGCGCCAGCAGCCAAGGGGCTGGTCTGGACACTGAAGCTTTCTTT
NA,TRBV27,TRBJ1-2,TRBD1,CASSPGQGYYGYTF,TGTGCCAGCAGTCCGGGACAGGGGTACTATGGCTACACCTTC
NA,TRBV10-2,TRBJ1-1,TRBD1,CASSDEVGGYTEAFF,TGCGCCAGCAGTGATGAGGTAGGGGGCTACACTGAAGCTTTCTTT
NA,TRBV5-6,TRBJ2-3,TRBD1,CASSLVAGGTDTQYF,TGTGCCAGCAGCTTGGTGGCAGGGGGCACCGATACGCAGTATTTT
NA,TRBV4-3,TRBJ2-7,TRBD2,CASSQEPPGLAGTYEQYF,TGCGCCAGCAGCCAAGAGCCCCCAGGACTAGCGGGAACCTACGAGCAGTACTTC
NA,TRBV10-3,TRBJ2-3,NA,CAINWGPDTQYF,TGTGCCATCAACTGGGGGCCAGATACGCAGTATTTT
few,TRBV19,TRBJ2-5,TRBD1,CASSSGQGEATQYF,TGTGCCAGTAGTAGCGGACAGGGAGAGGCGACCCAGTACTTC
NA,TRBV6-5,TRBJ2-3,TRBD2,CASSYRGGLAGNTQYF,TGTGCCAGCAGTTATAGGGGAGGACTAGCGGGGAATACGCAGTATTTT
NA,TRBV4-2,TRBJ2-7,NA,CASSQEQGYEQYF,TGTGCCAGCAGCCAAGAGCAGGGGTACGAGCAGTACTTC
few,TRBV30,TRBJ1-3,NA,CAWGSSGNTIYF,TGTGCCTGGGGGAGCTCTGGAAACACCATATATTTT
NA,TRBV7-9,TRBJ2-7,TRBD1,CASSSSGTGVLEQYF,TGTGCCAGCAGCTCTTCCGGGACAGGGGTTCTCGAGCAGTACTTC
NA,TRBV7-9,TRBJ1-4,NA,CASSHARVGEKLFF,TGTGCCAGCAGCCATGCCAGGGTAGGCGAAAAACTGTTTTTT
NA,TRBV4-2,TRBJ2-3,NA,CASSQGQSTDTQYF,TGTGCCAGCAGCCAAGGACAAAGCACAGATACGCAGTATTTT
NA,TRBV28,TRBJ1-2,NA,CASVKRDYGYTF,TGTGCAAGCGTCAAGAGGGACTATGGCTACACCTTC
NA,TRBV5-6,TRBJ2-3,NA,CASSLGTAGTQYF,TGTGCCAGCAGCTTGGGAACCGCAGGTACGCAGTATTTT
NA,TRBV29-1,TRBJ2-5,NA,CSVLPTPVETQYF,TGCAGCGTTCTCCCCACCCCGGTGGAGACCCAGTACTTC
NA,TRBV9,TRBJ2-7,NA,CASSERPFSGEQYF,TGTGCCAGCAGCGAGAGACCTTTTAGCGGAGAGCAGTACTTC
NA,TRBV7-2,TRBJ1-1,TRBD1,CASSLQGARSNTEAFF,TGTGCCAGCAGCTTACAGGGGGCAAGGTCAAATACTGAAGCTTTCTTT
few,TRBV25-1,TRBJ2-1,TRBD2,CASTGGTAGEGEQFF,TGTGCCAGCACCGGAGGTACAGCGGGAGAAGGTGAGCAGTTCTTC
NA,TRBV15,TRBJ2-3,NA,CATRQGGSTDTQYF,TGTGCCACCAGACAGGGAGGGAGCACAGATACGCAGTATTTT
NA,TRBV6-1,TRBJ1-3,NA,CASSEARGNTIYF,TGTGCCAGCAGTGAAGCGCGCGGAAACACCATATATTTT
few,TRBV5-6,TRBJ1-5,NA,CASSLGASEPQHF,TGTGCCAGCAGCTTGGGGGCCTCAGAGCCCCAGCATTTT
NA,TRBV28,TRBJ2-7,TRBD1,CASSAPGQGTTFSYEQYF,TGTGCCAGCAGTGCTCCGGGACAGGGGACCACCTTCTCCTACGAGCAGTACTTC
NA,TRBV2,TRBJ1-4,NA,CASSEKGRVSTNEKLFF,TGTGCCAGCAGTGAAAAGGGCAGGGTATCGACTAATGAAAAACTGTTTTTT
once,TRBV4-2,TRBJ1-1,TRBD1,CASSQGRQGPDRGRNTEAFF,TGTGCCAGCAGCCAAGGACGGCAAGGGCCTGACAGGGGCCGGAACACTGAAGCTTTCTTT
few,TRBV6-5,TRBJ2-2,TRBD1,CASSYVKEQGSGELFF,TGTGCCAGCAGTTACGTCAAAGAACAGGGGTCCGGGGAGCTGTTTTTT
NA,TRBV7-8,TRBJ1-2,TRBD1,CASSDGRTGFGYTF,TGTGCCAGCAGCGATGGGCGGACAGGGTTTGGCTACACCTTC
NA,TRBV28,TRBJ1-5,NA,CASSPSGGGNSNQPQHF,TGTGCCAGCAGTCCTTCGGGGGGTGGCAATAGCAATCAGCCCCAGCATTTT
NA,TRBV6-1,TRBJ1-2,NA,CASTMVRTNYGYTF,TGTGCCAGCACAATGGTCCGGACAAACTATGGCTACACCTTC
NA,TRBV28,TRBJ1-5,TRBD1,CASSAVTGEDQPQHF,TGTGCCAGCAGTGCTGTGACAGGGGAGGATCAGCCCCAGCATTTT
once,TRBV5-4,TRBJ1-4,NA,CASSFEGGREKLFF,TGTGCCAGCAGCTTTGAAGGGGGACGGGAAAAACTGTTTTTT
once,TRBV2,TRBJ2-7,TRBD2,CASSEEGLAAYEQYF,TGTGCCAGCAGTGAAGAGGGACTAGCGGCCTACGAGCAGTACTTC
NA,TRBV30,TRBJ2-7,TRBD2,CAWSSPVLAGGPFYEQYF,TGTGCCTGGAGTAGTCCGGTACTAGCGGGAGGGCCTTTCTACGAGCAGTACTTC
NA,TRBV5-1,TRBJ2-1,NA,CASSLPTAIPDEQFF,TGCGCCAGCAGCTTGCCTACAGCTATCCCGGATGAGCAGTTCTTC